This is a list of T cell receptor beta chains from one sample in a study of CD8 T cells in Susac syndrome. TCRdb redid the calling of the immunoSEQ multiplex PCR reads with MiXCR, one entry per CDR3 protein. In the table there are roughly 190,000 distinct CDR3 sequences, approximately 94% of which are singletons. Sequenced: CD4+ T cells from PBMCs. The receptor set was obtained from a human donor with Susac syndrome. Both conserved end residues are part of each CDR3. D genes are given only for firm matches. Clone sizes are given selectively: once, few, many, or a class where the clone is expanded.

clone_size,d_call,v_call,j_call,cdr3_nt,cdr3_aa
-,TRBD2,TRBV28,TRBJ2-1,TGTGCCAGCAGTCGACTAAGCGGGGGGGCCTACAATGAGCAGTTCTTC,CASSRLSGGAYNEQFF
-,TRBD2,TRBV20-1,TRBJ2-1,TGCAGTGCTCGCGTCATCGCGGGGGACTACAATGAGCAGTTCTTC,CSARVIAGDYNEQFF
once,-,TRBV3-1,TRBJ2-5,TGTGCCAGCAGCGGAGCGGTCCAAGAGACCCAGTACTTC,CASSGAVQETQYF
-,-,TRBV20-1,TRBJ2-7,TGCAGTGCTGGCAGGGACGAGGGGCAGTACTTC,CSAGRDEGQYF
-,TRBD1,TRBV29-1,TRBJ1-1,TGCAGCGCCAGGACAGGGGATGAAGCTTTCTTT,CSARTGDEAFF
-,-,TRBV18,TRBJ1-1,TGTGCCAGCTCACCACTTGAGGGGATTAACACTGAAGCTTTCTTT,CASSPLEGINTEAFF
-,-,TRBV5-5,TRBJ2-2,TGTGCCAGCAGCTTGGTGGTCGGGGAGCTGTTTTTT,CASSLVVGELFF
-,-,TRBV6-6,TRBJ1-1,TGTGCCAGCTGGGGGTGTGCTGAAGCTTTCTTT,CASWGCAEAFF
once,TRBD1,TRBV12-5,TRBJ1-1,TGTGCTAGTGGAGACGGGACAGGGGATACTGAAGCTTTCTTT,CASGDGTGDTEAFF
once,-,TRBV6-6,TRBJ1-5,TGTGCCAGCAGTTACCGGAATCAGCCCCAGCATTTT,CASSYRNQPQHF
-,-,TRBV12-3/TRBV12-4,TRBJ2-1,TGTGCCAGCAGCCAGGGGGGGAGCTCCTACAATGAGCAGTTCTTC,CASSQGGSSYNEQFF
-,-,TRBV5-1,TRBJ2-5,TGCGCCAGCTCGGGCGCGCAGGGGGAGACCCAGTACTTC,CASSGAQGETQYF
-,TRBD1,TRBV5-4,TRBJ1-2,TGTGCCAGCAGCCGGGAACAGGGGGTGAATGGCTACACCTTC,CASSREQGVNGYTF
-,TRBD1,TRBV9,TRBJ2-7,TGTGCCAGCAGCGTAGGTTCACAGGGGATCCACGAGCAGTACTTC,CASSVGSQGIHEQYF
-,-,TRBV14,TRBJ2-1,TGTGCCAGCAGCCCGAAGGGGAGTGAGCAGTTCTTC,CASSPKGSEQFF
-,-,TRBV3-1,TRBJ2-7,TGTGCCAGCAGCCGGCTGGGGTACGAGCAGAACTTC,CASSRLGYEQNF
-,-,TRBV6-5,TRBJ1-3,TGTGCCAGCAGTTACACCGGGGGAGGAAACACCATATATTTT,CASSYTGGGNTIYF
-,-,TRBV6-5,TRBJ2-7,TGTGCCAGCAGGACCGTGGGGCAGAAAGCCTACGAGCAGTACTTC,CASRTVGQKAYEQYF
-,-,TRBV9,TRBJ2-5,TGTGCCAGCAGCGTAGCCCAAGAGACCCAGTACTTC,CASSVAQETQYF
-,TRBD1,TRBV6-2/TRBV6-3,TRBJ1-5,TGTGCCAGCAGGACCCAGGGGGGAACTCCCCAGCATTTT,CASRTQGGTPQHF
-,TRBD1,TRBV4-1,TRBJ1-6,TGCGCCAGCAGCCATAGAGACAGGGTCCGAAGCTCCTATAATTCACCCCTCCACTTT,CASSHRDRVRSSYNSPLHF
-,-,TRBV12-3/TRBV12-4,TRBJ2-2,TGTGCCAGCAGTTTTTTACTTGCGAACGGGGAGCTGTTTTTT,CASSFLLANGELFF
-,-,TRBV12-3/TRBV12-4,TRBJ1-3,TGTGCCAGCAGGAGTACAGGGTCGGGGTACACCATATATTTT,CASRSTGSGYTIYF
once,-,TRBV5-1,TRBJ2-2,TGCGCCAGCAGCTTCTACCCCGGGAACACCGGGGAGCTGTTTTTT,CASSFYPGNTGELFF
-,-,TRBV7-6,TRBJ2-1,TGTGCCAGCAGCTTAGAACTGTACAATGAGCAGTTCTTC,CASSLELYNEQFF
-,-,TRBV20-1,TRBJ2-5,TGCAGTGCCGCCCGCGGCGAGACCCAGTACTTC,CSAARGETQYF
-,-,TRBV20-1,TRBJ1-6,TGCAGTGCTAGAGATGCGGGGGGACCTGAGTTACCCCTCCACTTT,CSARDAGGPELPLHF
-,TRBD1,TRBV20-1,TRBJ1-5,TGCAGTGCCAGATACAGGGGGCATCAGCCCCAGCATTTT,CSARYRGHQPQHF
-,-,TRBV9,TRBJ2-1,TGTGCCAGCAGCTTGTATATGATGGGGGAGCAGTTCTTC,CASSLYMMGEQFF
once,-,TRBV4-1,TRBJ2-1,TGCGCCAGCAGCCAAGAAGCGCAGGGCTACAATGAGCAGTTCTTC,CASSQEAQGYNEQFF
-,-,TRBV7-8,TRBJ2-3,TGTGCCAGCAGCTCCCGCATATCAGATACGCAGTATTTT,CASSSRISDTQYF
-,-,TRBV7-2,TRBJ1-1,TGTGCCAGCAGCTCTTCCCCCGGGACCATGAACACTGAAGCTTTCTTT,CASSSSPGTMNTEAFF
-,-,TRBV14,TRBJ1-1,TGTGCCAGCAGCCAAGATCTGGGGTTCACTGAAGCTTTCTTT,CASSQDLGFTEAFF
-,TRBD1,TRBV29-1,TRBJ2-7,TGCAGCGTTGGCAGGGGGCTGAACGAGCAGTACTTC,CSVGRGLNEQYF
-,-,TRBV18,TRBJ1-6,TGTGCCAGCTCACCGAAGGGGGGCTCACCCCTCCACTTT,CASSPKGGSPLHF
-,TRBD1,TRBV30,TRBJ1-2,TGTGCCTGGAGACTAGATCGGGGACAGGGGTCAAATTACTATGGCTACACCTTC,CAWRLDRGQGSNYYGYTF
-,TRBD2,TRBV4-2,TRBJ2-2,TGTGCCAGCCCCATCGCGGGGGGAACGGGCACCGGGGAGCTGTTTTTT,CASPIAGGTGTGELFF
-,TRBD1,TRBV29-1,TRBJ2-1,TGCAGCGTGACAGGGAATGGGGCAACCAATGAGCAGTTCTTC,CSVTGNGATNEQFF
-,TRBD1,TRBV6-2/TRBV6-3,TRBJ2-7,TGTGCCAGCAGTCTATCGGACAGGGTGGCGTACGAGCAGTACTTC,CASSLSDRVAYEQYF
-,-,TRBV7-9,TRBJ2-3,TGTGCCAGCAGCTTATTGTCTAGCACAGATACGCAGTATTTT,CASSLLSSTDTQYF
-,-,TRBV13,TRBJ1-6,TGTGCCAGCAGCTTAGTGGGGCGGACGAATTCACCCCTCCACTTT,CASSLVGRTNSPLHF
-,-,TRBV2,TRBJ1-2,TGTGCCAGCAGTGAATACCGGGGCAGCTATGGCTACACCTTC,CASSEYRGSYGYTF
-,-,TRBV18,TRBJ2-2,TGTGCCAGCTCACCGACGACTGGGCGGGGAGAGAACACCGGGGAGCTGTTTTTT,CASSPTTGRGENTGELFF
once,TRBD1,TRBV5-1,TRBJ1-1,TGCGCCAGTGTCGGGACAGGGATCATGAACACTGAAGCTTTCTTT,CASVGTGIMNTEAFF
-,TRBD2,TRBV6-1,TRBJ2-3,TGTGCCAGCACCGCTAGCGGGGGACCCCAGCAGTATTTT,CASTASGGPQQYF
-,-,TRBV12-3/TRBV12-4,TRBJ1-3,TGTGCCAGCAGTCCGACTACGTCTGGAAACACCATATATTTT,CASSPTTSGNTIYF
-,TRBD2,TRBV2,TRBJ2-3,TGTGCCAGCAGTGGGGCTAGCGGGGGGATAGGCACAGATACGCAGTATTTT,CASSGASGGIGTDTQYF
-,-,TRBV30,TRBJ1-1,TGTGCCTGGAGTGTGGTACCCAACACTGAAGCTTTCTTT,CAWSVVPNTEAFF
-,TRBD1,TRBV7-9,TRBJ1-1,TGTGCCAGCAGCTCGGACAGGGGGGACACTGAAGCTTTCTTT,CASSSDRGDTEAFF
-,TRBD1,TRBV9,TRBJ2-7,TGTGCCAGCAGCCAGACATTCCGGGACAGATCATCCTACGAGCAGTACTTC,CASSQTFRDRSSYEQYF
once,-,TRBV14,TRBJ1-6,TGTGCCAGCAGCCAGGGAATCTCCTATAATTCACCCCTCCACTTT,CASSQGISYNSPLHF
-,TRBD2,TRBV9,TRBJ2-1,TGTGCCAGCAGCCCCTACTTCCCCCGGACTAGCGGCACCTACGGGAATGAGCAGTTCTTC,CASSPYFPRTSGTYGNEQFF
-,TRBD1,TRBV9,TRBJ2-1,TGTGCCAGCAGTGGGACAGGCTCCTACAATGAGCAGTTCTTC,CASSGTGSYNEQFF